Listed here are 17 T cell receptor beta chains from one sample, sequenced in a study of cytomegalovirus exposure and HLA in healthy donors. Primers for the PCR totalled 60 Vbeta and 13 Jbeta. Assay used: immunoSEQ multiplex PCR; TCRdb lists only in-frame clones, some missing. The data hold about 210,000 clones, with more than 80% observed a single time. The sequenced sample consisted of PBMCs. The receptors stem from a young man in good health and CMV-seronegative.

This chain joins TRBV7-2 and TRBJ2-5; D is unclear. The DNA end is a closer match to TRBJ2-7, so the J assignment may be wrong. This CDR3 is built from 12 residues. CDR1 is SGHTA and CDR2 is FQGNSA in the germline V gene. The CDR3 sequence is CASSLSHYEQYF. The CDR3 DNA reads TGTGCCAGCAGCTTATCACACTACGAGCAGTACTTC.

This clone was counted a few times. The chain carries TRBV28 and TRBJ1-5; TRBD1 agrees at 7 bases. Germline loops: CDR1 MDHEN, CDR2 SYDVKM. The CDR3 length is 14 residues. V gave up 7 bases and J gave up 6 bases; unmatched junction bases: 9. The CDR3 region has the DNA TGTGCCAGCACCCTGGGGACAGTCGGTCAGCCCCAGCATTTT. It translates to CASTLGTVGQPQHF.

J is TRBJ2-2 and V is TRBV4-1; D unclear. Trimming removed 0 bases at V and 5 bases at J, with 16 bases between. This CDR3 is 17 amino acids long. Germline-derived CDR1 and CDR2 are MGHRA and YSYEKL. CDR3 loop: CASSQEYLSSRTGELFF. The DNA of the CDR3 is TGCGCCAGCAGCCAAGAATATCTATCCTCTCGGACCGGGGAGCTGTTTTTT.

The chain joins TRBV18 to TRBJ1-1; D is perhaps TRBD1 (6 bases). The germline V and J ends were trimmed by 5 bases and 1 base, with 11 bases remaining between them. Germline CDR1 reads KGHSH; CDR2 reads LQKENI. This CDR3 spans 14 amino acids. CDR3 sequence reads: CASSLGQKNTEAFF. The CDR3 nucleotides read TGTGCCAGCTCATTAGGACAGAAGAACACTGAAGCTTTCTTT.

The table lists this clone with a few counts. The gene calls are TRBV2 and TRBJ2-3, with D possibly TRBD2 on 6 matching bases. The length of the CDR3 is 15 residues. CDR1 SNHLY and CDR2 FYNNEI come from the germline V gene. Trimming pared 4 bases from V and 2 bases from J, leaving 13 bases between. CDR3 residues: CASSGNSGPTDTQYF. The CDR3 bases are TGTGCCAGCAGTGGGAATAGCGGCCCCACAGATACGCAGTATTTT. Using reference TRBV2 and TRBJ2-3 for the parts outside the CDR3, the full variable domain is EPEVTQTPSHQVTQMGQEVILRCVPISNHLYFYWYRQILGQKVEFLVSFYNNEISEKSEIFDDQFSVERPDGSNFTLKIRSTKLEDSAMYFCASSGNSGPTDTQYFGPGTRLTVL.

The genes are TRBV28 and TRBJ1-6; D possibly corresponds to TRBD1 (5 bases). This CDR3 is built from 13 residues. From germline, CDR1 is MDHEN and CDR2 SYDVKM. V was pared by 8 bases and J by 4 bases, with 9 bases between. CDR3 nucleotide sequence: TGTGCCAGCGGGGGGATTTATAATTCACCCCTCCACTTT. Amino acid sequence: CASGGIYNSPLHF. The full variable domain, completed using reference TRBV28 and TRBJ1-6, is DVKVTQSSRYLVKRTGEKVFLECVQDMDHENMFWYRQDPGLGLRLIYFSYDVKMKEKGDIPEGYSVSREKKERFSLILESASTNQTSMYLCASGGIYNSPLHFGNGTRLTVT.

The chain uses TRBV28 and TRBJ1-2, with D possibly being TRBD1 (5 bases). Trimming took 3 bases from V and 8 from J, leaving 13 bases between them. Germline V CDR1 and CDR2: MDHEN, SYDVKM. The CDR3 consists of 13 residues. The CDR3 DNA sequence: TGTGCCAGCAGTTTTGCGGGGCGGGCAGGCTACACCTTC. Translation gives CASSFAGRAGYTF.

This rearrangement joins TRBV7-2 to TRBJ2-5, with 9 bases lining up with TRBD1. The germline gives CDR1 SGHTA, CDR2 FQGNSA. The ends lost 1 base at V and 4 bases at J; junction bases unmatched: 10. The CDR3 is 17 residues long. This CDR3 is CASSLEATGGNGETQYF. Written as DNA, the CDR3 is TGTGCCAGCAGCTTAGAGGCGACAGGGGGGAACGGAGAGACCCAGTACTTC. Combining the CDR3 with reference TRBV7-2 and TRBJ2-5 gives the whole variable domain GAGVSQSPSNKVTEKGKDVELRCDPISGHTALYWYRQSLGQGLEFLIYFQGNSAPDKSGLPSDRFSAERTGGSVSTLTIQRTQQEDSAVYLCASSLEATGGNGETQYFGPGTRLLVL.

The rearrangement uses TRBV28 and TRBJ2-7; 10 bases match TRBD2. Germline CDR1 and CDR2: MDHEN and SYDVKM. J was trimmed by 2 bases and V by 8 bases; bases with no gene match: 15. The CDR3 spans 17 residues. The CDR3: CASRTSGTFWSAYEQYF. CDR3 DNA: TGTGCCAGCCGGACTAGCGGTACTTTTTGGTCGGCCTACGAGCAGTACTTC.

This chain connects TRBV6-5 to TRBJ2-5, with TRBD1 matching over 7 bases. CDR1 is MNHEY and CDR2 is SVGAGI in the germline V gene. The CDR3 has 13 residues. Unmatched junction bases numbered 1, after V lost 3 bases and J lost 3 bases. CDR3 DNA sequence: TGTGCCAGCAGTTATGACAGGGAAGAGACCCAGTACTTC. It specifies CASSYDREETQYF.

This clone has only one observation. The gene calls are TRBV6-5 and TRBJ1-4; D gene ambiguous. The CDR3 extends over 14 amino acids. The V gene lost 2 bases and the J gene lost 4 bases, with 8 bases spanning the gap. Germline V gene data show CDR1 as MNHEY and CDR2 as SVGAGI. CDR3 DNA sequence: TGTGCCAGCAGTTACCACCAGATTAATGAAAAACTGTTTTTT. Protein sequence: CASSYHQINEKLFF.

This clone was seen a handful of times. In DNA form, the CDR3 reads TGCGCCAGCACCCTCTCCGGAGCCTACAATGAGCAGTTCTTC. This encodes CASTLSGAYNEQFF. The chain uses TRBV10-1 and TRBJ2-1; D gene ambiguous. Per the germline V gene, CDR1 is WNHNN and CDR2 is SYGVQD (reference sequence). The V end lost 7 bases, the J end lost 2 bases, and 12 bases lay between the germline ends. The CDR3 totals 14 residues.

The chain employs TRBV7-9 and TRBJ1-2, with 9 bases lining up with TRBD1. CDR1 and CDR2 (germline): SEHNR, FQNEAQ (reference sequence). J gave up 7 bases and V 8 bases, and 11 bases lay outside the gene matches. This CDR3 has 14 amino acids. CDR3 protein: CASSSGDRASGYTF. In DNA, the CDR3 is TGTGCCAGCTCCTCCGGGGACAGGGCGAGTGGCTACACCTTC.

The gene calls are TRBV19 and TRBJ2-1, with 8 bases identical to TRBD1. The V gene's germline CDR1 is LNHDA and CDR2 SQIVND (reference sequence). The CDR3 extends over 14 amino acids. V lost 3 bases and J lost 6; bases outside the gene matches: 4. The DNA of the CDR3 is TGTGCCAGTAGTATCCGGACAGGGCGCAATGAGCAGTTCTTC. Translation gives CASSIRTGRNEQFF.

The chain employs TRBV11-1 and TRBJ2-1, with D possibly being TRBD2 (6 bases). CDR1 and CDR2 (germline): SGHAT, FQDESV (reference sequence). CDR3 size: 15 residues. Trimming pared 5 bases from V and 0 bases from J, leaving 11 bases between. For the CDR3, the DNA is TGTGCCAGCAGCCTGGGAGGCAGCTCCTACAATGAGCAGTTCTTC. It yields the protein CASSLGGSSYNEQFF.

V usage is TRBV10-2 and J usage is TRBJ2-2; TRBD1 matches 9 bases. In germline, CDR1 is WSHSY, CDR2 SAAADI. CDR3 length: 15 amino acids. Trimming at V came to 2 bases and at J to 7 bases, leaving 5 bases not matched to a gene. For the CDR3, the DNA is TGCGCCAGCAGTGAGACAGGGGGCGCATTCGGGGAGCTGTTTTTT. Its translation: CASSETGGAFGELFF.

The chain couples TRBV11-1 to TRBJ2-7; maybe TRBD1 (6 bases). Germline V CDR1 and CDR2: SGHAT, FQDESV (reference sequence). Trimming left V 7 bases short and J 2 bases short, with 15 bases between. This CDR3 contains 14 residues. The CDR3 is CASTLHGQTYEQYF. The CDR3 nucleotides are TGTGCCAGCACCCTCCATGGACAGACCTACGAGCAGTACTTC.